These 3 T cell receptor beta chains originate from one sample sequenced in a study of T-cell reconstitution after alpha-beta-depleted transplantation in children. Unique molecular identifiers were incorporated during preparation of the TCRbeta library. MiXCR, run by TCRdb on the PCR reads, gives a single entry per CDR3 protein. The repertoire includes a few hundred thousand distinct CDR3 sequences, more than 20% of them detected once, and about 2.8% sits in the top ten. Sample: PBMCs, taken before TCRalphabeta/CD19-depleted stem cell transplant. The receptors shown here come from a girl under 10 years old with Fanconi anemia, due to receive a stem cell transplant.

The V gene is TRBV7-8, the J gene TRBJ2-5; D remains ambiguous. V was shortened by 5 bases and J by 3 bases, with 19 bases between the two germline ends. CDR1 is SGHVS, CDR2 FQNEAQ, per germline. The CDR3 sequence is 16 residues long. The CDR3 spells CASSVSLGFGEETQYF. The CDR3 DNA reads TGTGCCAGCAGCGTTAGCTTGGGATTTGGGGAAGAGACCCAGTACTTC.

This clonotype was detected ten times or more. Here the CDR3 reads CASSHRDSSYEQYF. CDR3 coding DNA: TGTGCCAGCAGTCACAGAGACAGCTCCTACGAGCAGTACTTC. The rearrangement links TRBV6-5 to TRBJ2-7; possible D gene TRBD1, 5 bases. CDR1 MNHEY and CDR2 SVGAGI come from the germline V gene. V lost 5 bases, J lost 0 bases, and 11 bases lay in between. The CDR3 spans 14 residues.

J is TRBJ2-4 and V is TRBV7-2, with D perhaps being TRBD1 or TRBD2 (6 bases each). The CDR3 runs 16 residues. V shed 4 bases and J shed 0 bases, with 13 bases lying between them. The germline V gene encodes CDR1 SGHTA and CDR2 FQGNSA. CDR3 DNA sequence: TGTGCCAGCAGCTCCCAGGGGAGGCTAGCCAAAAACATTCAGTACTTC. Translation: CASSSQGRLAKNIQYF.